The 29 T cell receptor beta chains given below trace back to one sample, sequenced in a study of OX40 agonist ivuxolimab in advanced cancers. This table comes from immunoSEQ multiplex PCR, and its TCRdb copy is limited to in-frame clones, with some not included. The repertoire holds about 50,000 clones, with about 81% as singletons. Sequences were derived from CD4+ or CD8+ T cells sorted from blood, sampled in a trial of the OX40 agonist ivuxolimab. All receptors come from an adult with an advanced solid tumor such as melanoma, head and neck, liver or kidney cancer.

V gene TRBV4-3 combines with J gene TRBJ1-2; 7 nucleotides line up with TRBD1. In germline, CDR1 is LGHNA, CDR2 YSLEER. V dropped 2 bases and J dropped 7; count of bases not matched to a gene: 4. The CDR3 is made up of 13 amino acids. The CDR3 here is CASSQRQGGGYTF. The DNA for the CDR3 is TGCGCCAGCAGCCAACGACAGGGCGGTGGCTACACCTTC.

The chain links TRBV9 to TRBJ2-7; 13 bases line up with TRBD2. CDR3 length: 17 amino acids. The germline V gene encodes CDR1 SGDLS and CDR2 YYNGEE. With V trimmed by 4 bases and J by 2 bases, 9 bases remained unmatched. CDR3 in amino acids: CASSPGLAGVQPYEQYF. CDR3 DNA: TGTGCCAGCAGCCCTGGACTAGCGGGAGTTCAACCCTACGAGCAGTACTTC.

The rearrangement links TRBV7-6 to TRBJ1-1; D is undetermined. Deletions cut 1 base from V and 4 bases from J, with 10 bases between. CDR1 is SGHVS and CDR2 is FNYEAQ in the germline V gene. This CDR3 is built from 14 residues. The CDR3 loop reads CASSLGQVPTEAFF. The CDR3 DNA follows: TGTGCCAGCAGCTTAGGGCAGGTACCCACTGAAGCTTTCTTT.

This clone came up once. The chain combines TRBV7-2 with TRBJ2-5; the match to TRBD2 covers 7 bases. CDR3 length equals 19 residues. Per germline, CDR1 SGHTA and CDR2 FQGNSA. The J segment lost 1 base and the V segment lost 5 bases, leaving 19 bases of the junction unmatched. CDR3 sequence (DNA): TGTGCCAGCAGCCCCCGTAGGTTGAGTAGCGGGCGCCGCCAAGAGACCCAGTACTTC. This translates into CASSPRRLSSGRRQETQYF.

The rearrangement uses TRBV19 and TRBJ1-5; D is undetermined. Between the trimmed V and J ends, which lost 3 bases and 6 bases, there was a span of 9 bases. There are 13 residues in the CDR3. In germline, CDR1 is LNHDA, CDR2 SQIVND (reference sequence). The CDR3 nucleotides read TGTGCCAGTAGTATGGGCAACGGTCAGCCCCAGCATTTT. Protein product: CASSMGNGQPQHF.

On this clone: The junction departs from the called germline gene at one end, perhaps through a read error. The chain is built from TRBV14 and TRBJ2-7; TRBD2 aligns across 14 bases. Germline V gives CDR1 SGHDN, CDR2 FVKESK. The CDR3 covers 13 residues. The CDR3 DNA is TGTGCCAGCAGCACGACTAGCGGGAGGGTTATCGACTTC. Translation: CASSTTSGRVIDF.

In DNA form, the CDR3 reads TGCGCCAGCAGCCAACAGGGGGCTTCGGATTCACCCCTCCACTTT. This codes for CASSQQGASDSPLHF. This rearrangement joins TRBV4-3 to TRBJ1-6; the match to TRBD1 covers 8 bases. Germline V gene lookup returns CDR1 LGHNA and CDR2 YSLEER. V lost 2 bases to trimming and J lost 8 bases; unmatched junction nucleotides: 5. The CDR3 contains 15 residues.

The J gene is TRBJ2-7, the V gene TRBV6-1, with 10 bases identical to TRBD1. Germline V gene data show CDR1 as MNHNS and CDR2 as SASEGT. The CDR3 is 18 amino acids. V lost 3 bases and J lost 4; bases outside the gene matches: 15. The CDR3 region is CASSDDRGPHRPKYEQYF. As DNA, the CDR3 is TGTGCCAGCAGTGATGACAGGGGGCCCCATCGACCCAAATACGAGCAGTACTTC.

The V gene is TRBV19, the J gene TRBJ1-1; 12 nucleotides match TRBD1. Trimming removed 2 bases from V and 1 base from J; junction bases left unmatched: 11. Germline assignment: CDR1 LNHDA and CDR2 SQIVND (reference sequence). This CDR3 spans 19 amino acids. The CDR3 DNA reads as TGTGCCAGTAGTATACACCCATCCGGGACAGGGGGCGCGAACACTGAAGCTTTCTTT. Residues: CASSIHPSGTGGANTEAFF.

V usage is TRBV7-7 and J usage is TRBJ2-5; 8 positions agree with TRBD1. After removal of 6 bases from V and 5 bases from J, the junction contained 8 bases not matched to a gene. The germline gives CDR1 SSHAT, CDR2 FNYEAQ (reference sequence). This CDR3 is 14 amino acids long. CDR3: CASSPGQDGETQYF. The DNA of the CDR3 is TGTGCCAGCAGTCCGGGACAGGACGGCGAGACCCAGTACTTC.

This clone appeared once. V usage is TRBV9 and J usage is TRBJ2-7, with TRBD2 as a possible D gene (6 bases). CDR1 is SGDLS, CDR2 YYNGEE, per germline. V dropped 0 bases and J dropped 2 bases, with 9 bases sitting between them. The CDR3 is made up of 14 amino acids. The chain's CDR3 is CASSVGLATYEQYF. CDR3 nucleotides: TGTGCCAGCAGCGTAGGGCTAGCGACCTACGAGCAGTACTTC.

This clone appeared a single time. The gene calls are TRBV2 and TRBJ2-4, with TRBD2 matching over 10 bases. V gave up 2 bases and J gave up 10 bases; unmatched junction bases: 5. Germline values: CDR1 SNHLY, CDR2 FYNNEI. The CDR3 length is 14 residues. The CDR3 here is CASSELLAGAIQYF. The CDR3 DNA is TGTGCCAGCAGTGAACTCCTAGCGGGAGCTATTCAGTACTTC.

This rearrangement joins TRBV18 to TRBJ2-1, with TRBD1 matching 10 bases. The trim removed 8 bases at V and 7 bases at J, leaving 11 bases unmatched. The germline CDR1 and CDR2 sequences are KGHSH and LQKENI. CDR3 length: 15 residues. This CDR3 is CASRLGQGGLNEQFF. The CDR3 DNA sequence: TGTGCCAGCCGCCTAGGACAGGGGGGTTTGAATGAGCAGTTCTTC. Drawing the rest from reference TRBV18 and TRBJ2-1, the complete variable domain is NAGVMQNPRHLVRRRGQEARLRCSPMKGHSHVYWYRQLPEEGLKFMVYLQKENIIDESGMPKERFSAEFPKEGPSILRIQQVVRGDSAAYFCASRLGQGGLNEQFFGPGTRLTVL.

This chain links TRBV19 with TRBJ2-3, with D possibly TRBD2 on 6 matching bases. The V gene lost 9 bases and the J gene lost 10 bases, with 20 bases spanning the gap. CDR1 is LNHDA and CDR2 is SQIVND in the germline V gene (reference sequence). CDR3 size: 13 residues. The CDR3 sequence is CASEAGIGVSQYF. The CDR3 DNA reads as TGTGCCAGCGAGGCGGGAATTGGAGTCTCGCAGTATTTT.

The CDR3 DNA reads TGTGCCAGCAGCTTAGCGGCAGGGGGTTACACTGAAGCTTTCTTT. Translation gives CASSLAAGGYTEAFF. J is TRBJ1-1 and V is TRBV7-2; 7 bases agree with TRBD1. Germline-derived CDR1 and CDR2 are SGHTA and FQGNSA. Trimming took 0 bases from V and 3 from J; bases not matched to a gene: 4. The CDR3 contains 15 residues.

This chain uses TRBV19 with TRBJ2-7; 13 bases fit TRBD2. The CDR3 is 15 amino acids. Germline V gives CDR1 LNHDA, CDR2 SQIVND (reference sequence). The V gene end was trimmed by 6 bases and the J gene end by 3 bases; junction bases not matched to a gene: 5. CDR3 nucleotide sequence: TGTGCCAGTAGCCCGGGACTAGCGGGGTTCTACGAGCAGTACTTC. It yields the protein CASSPGLAGFYEQYF.

The chain couples TRBV27 to TRBJ2-1, with D hard to call. V lost 4 bases and J lost 7, with 11 bases in between. Germline V gene lookup returns CDR1 MNHEY and CDR2 SMNVEV (reference sequence). The CDR3 runs 13 residues. This chain's CDR3 is CASSYGVGNEQFF. DNA for the CDR3: TGTGCCAGCAGTTATGGGGTGGGGAATGAGCAGTTCTTC.

The V call is TRBV6-1, the J call TRBJ2-7; D may be TRBD2 (7 bases). The CDR3 is made up of 13 amino acids. CDR1 and CDR2 from the germline V gene are MNHNS and SASEGT. V shed 7 bases and J shed 3 bases, with 13 bases lying between them. CDR3 sequence reads: CASTGGRLYEQYF. CDR3 coding DNA: TGTGCCAGCACCGGGGGGCGCCTCTACGAGCAGTACTTC.

The chain carries TRBV10-3 and TRBJ2-7; TRBD2 aligns across 9 bases. The CDR3 runs 14 residues. V lost 11 bases and J lost 0; bases outside the gene matches: 8. Germline lookup yields CDR1 ENHRY and CDR2 SYGVKD. CDR3 coding DNA: TGTGCCGCCAAAGGACTAGCGAACTCCTACGAGCAGTACTTC. It encodes CAAKGLANSYEQYF.

The chain links TRBV6-6 to TRBJ1-2, with D maybe TRBD1 (5 bases). The CDR3 contains 15 residues. With 7 bases removed from V and 3 bases from J, the gap between germline ends came to 18 bases. CDR1 and CDR2 (germline): MNHNY, SVGAGI (reference sequence). CDR3 sequence reads: CASKPGNRGDYGYTF. The CDR3 DNA sequence: TGTGCCAGCAAACCCGGGAACCGAGGGGACTATGGCTACACCTTC.

This chain uses TRBV28 with TRBJ1-2; weak D call: TRBD1 (5 bases). Trimming removed 3 bases at V and 5 bases at J, with 10 bases between. The CDR3 covers 13 residues. Germline V gene data show CDR1 as MDHEN and CDR2 as SYDVKM. The CDR3 bases are TGTGCCAGCAGTTTGGGGCAGACGTATGGCTACACCTTC. As protein: CASSLGQTYGYTF.

V usage is TRBV4-1 and J usage is TRBJ2-1; possible D gene TRBD2, 5 bases. CDR1 and CDR2 (germline): MGHRA, YSYEKL. The germline V and J ends were trimmed by 0 bases and 6 bases, with 12 bases remaining between them. The CDR3 length is 15 residues. The CDR3 region is CASSQEPPAGNEQFF. For the CDR3, the DNA is TGCGCCAGCAGCCAAGAACCCCCCGCGGGCAATGAGCAGTTCTTC.

This chain uses TRBV9 with TRBJ2-3; perhaps TRBD1 as D (5 bases). Between the trimmed V and J ends, which lost 0 bases and 2 bases, there was a span of 10 bases. The CDR3 is 15 residues long. Germline CDR1 and CDR2: SGDLS and YYNGEE. This CDR3 reads CASSVGSRVTDTQYF. CDR3 sequence (DNA): TGTGCCAGCAGCGTAGGATCCAGGGTCACAGATACGCAGTATTTT.

This clone was observed a single time. The CDR3 loop reads CAWSVTGPGGETQYF. In DNA form, the CDR3 reads TGTGCCTGGAGTGTAACGGGGCCGGGGGGAGAGACCCAGTACTTC. The rearrangement uses TRBV30 and TRBJ2-5; 7 bases are a match to TRBD2. The ends lost 0 bases at V and 4 bases at J; junction bases unmatched: 8. CDR1 and CDR2 (germline): GTSNPN, SVGIG (reference sequence). The CDR3 consists of 15 residues.

Here the CDR3 reads CASSPGVRTDTQYF. CDR3 nucleotide sequence: TGTGCCAGCAGCCCCGGGGTGCGCACAGATACGCAGTATTTT. The V gene is TRBV11-2, the J gene TRBJ2-3, with D possibly matching TRBD2 (5 bases). The CDR3 runs 14 residues. Germline-derived CDR1 and CDR2 are SGHAT and FQNNGV. V was clipped by 5 bases and J by 1 base, with 10 bases between them.

CDR3 in DNA: TGTGCCAGCACCAAACTTCCGACCTACAATGAGCAGTTCTTC. Amino acid sequence: CASTKLPTYNEQFF. This rearrangement joins TRBV7-8 to TRBJ2-1; D gene ambiguous. V lost 7 bases and J 2 bases, leaving 12 bases between the germline ends. In germline, CDR1 is SGHVS, CDR2 FQNEAQ. The length of the CDR3 is 14 residues.

This rearrangement joins TRBV11-2 to TRBJ2-5; D gene uncertain. The CDR3 has 11 amino acids. The V gene lost 0 bases and the J gene lost 4 bases, with 0 bases spanning the gap. The V gene's germline CDR1 is SGHAT and CDR2 FQNNGV. CDR3 bases: TGTGCCAGCAGCTTAGAAGAGACCCAGTACTTC. This translates into CASSLEETQYF.

The J gene is TRBJ2-1, the V gene TRBV11-3; maybe TRBD2 (5 bases). The CDR3 covers 15 residues. V was pared by 0 bases and J by 3 bases, with 9 bases between. Germline V gives CDR1 SGHNT, CDR2 YENEEA. CDR3: CASSLDGNLYNEQFF. The CDR3 nucleotides are TGTGCCAGCAGCTTAGACGGGAACCTCTACAATGAGCAGTTCTTC. Supplemented by reference TRBV11-3 and TRBJ2-1, the full variable domain reads EAGVVQSPRYKIIEKKQPVAFWCNPISGHNTLYWYLQNLGQGPELLIRYENEEAVDDSQLPKDRFSAERLKGVDSTLKIQPAELGDSAVYLCASSLDGNLYNEQFFGPGTRLTVL.

The chain is built from TRBV6-5 and TRBJ1-3; no clear D. In germline, CDR1 is MNHEY, CDR2 SVGAGI. The germline V and J ends were trimmed by 5 bases and 0 bases, with 11 bases remaining between them. The CDR3 length is 15 residues. CDR3 bases: TGTGCCAGCAGTCATAACAGAGACTCTGGAAACACCATATATTTT. Encoded protein: CASSHNRDSGNTIYF.